This T cell receptor (beta chain) was identified during a study of PD-1 blockade in mismatch repair-deficient tumors (dated by TCRdb to 2016 to 2017). Notes on the research overall: Between late 2013 and late 2016, the trial enrolled approximately 90 consecutive patients with more than nine types of mismatch repair-deficient cancer, all of whom had received prior treatment and were progressing. Deep sequencing of TCR CDR3 regions was used to track tumor-associated T cell clones in peripheral blood of patients responding to PD-1 blockade.

For each enrolled patient, mismatch repair deficiency was established using either polymerase chain reaction or immunohistochemistry. TCR sequencing was carried out for three patients who responded to pembrolizumab therapy. In the phase II trial, pembrolizumab PD-1 blockade was tested prospectively in advanced mismatch repair-deficient cancers, no matter which tissue of origin the cancers came from. Peripheral blood T cell samples were gathered serially, both before PD-1 blockade started and at multiple time points afterward. The timing of each blood sample was reported as weeks after the first dose of pembrolizumab. Here is what the overall study found, with its caveats: After pembrolizumab, tumor-resident clones, which were often undetectable in blood before treatment, expanded rapidly and then contracted, generally ahead of radiologic responses.

Regarding this clone: Its antigen is currently not known. No base-level quality is on record; no much larger clone is a single base apart.

Library method: the immunoSEQ multiplex PCR assay. The immuneACCESS repertoire file appears here via TCRdb, limited to in-frame rearrangements. These files lack a portion of the clones; in checked studies, under half of the deficit traces to unresolved V genes, and the cause of the others is not known. For this sample there are about 120,000 clones; over 65% appear just once. The top ten clones comprise less than 5.5% of the sample. As encoded in the germline V gene, CDR1 is SGHAT while CDR2 is FQNNGV. From the cysteine up to the phenylalanine, the CDR3 has a length of 13 residues. The sequence is cut down to CDR3 DNA, 39 bases in frame from base 1. The V end loses 5 bases and the J end loses 12 bases, and a stretch of 20 bases separates them.

The source of this sequence is an adult with mismatch repair-deficient cancer. The sample in question was peripheral blood, obtained more than 58 weeks after starting pembrolizumab. The sequence links TRBV11-2 to TRBJ2-7; tentative D gene TRBD2, with 5 bases matching. The DNA sequence follows: TGTGCCAGCAGCCCCGGAGGTGAGGGCCCTCGGTACTTC. The resulting protein is CASSPGGEGPRYF.